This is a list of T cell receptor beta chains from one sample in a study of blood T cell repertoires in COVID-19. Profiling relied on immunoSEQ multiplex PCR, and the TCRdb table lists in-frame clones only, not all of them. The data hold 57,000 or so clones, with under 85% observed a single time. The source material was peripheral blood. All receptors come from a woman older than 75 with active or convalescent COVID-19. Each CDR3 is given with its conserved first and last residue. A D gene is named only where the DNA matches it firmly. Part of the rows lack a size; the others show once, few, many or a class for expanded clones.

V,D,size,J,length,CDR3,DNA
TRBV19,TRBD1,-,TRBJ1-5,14,CASSMTGGNQPQHF,TGTGCCAGTAGTATGACAGGGGGAAACCAGCCCCAGCATTTT
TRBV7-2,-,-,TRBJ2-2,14,CASSLRGNTGELFF,TGTGCCAGCAGCTTACGGGGGAACACCGGGGAGCTGTTTTTT
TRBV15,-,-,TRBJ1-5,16,CATSRANRKGVQPQHF,TGTGCCACCAGCAGAGCAAACAGGAAAGGAGTTCAGCCCCAGCATTTT
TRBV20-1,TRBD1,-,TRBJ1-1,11,CSAPGGTEAFF,TGCAGTGCCCCAGGGGGGACTGAAGCTTTCTTT
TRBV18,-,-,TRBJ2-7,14,CASSPYMDSYEQYF,TGTGCCAGCTCACCCTACATGGACAGCTACGAGCAGTACTTC
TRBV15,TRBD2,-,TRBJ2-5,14,CATSGRDYQETQYF,TGTGCCACCAGCGGCCGGGACTATCAAGAGACCCAGTACTTC
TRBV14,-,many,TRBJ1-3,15,CASSQDAAGGNTIYF,TGTGCCAGCAGCCAAGATGCGGCAGGGGGAAACACCATATATTTT
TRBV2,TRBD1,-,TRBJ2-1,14,CASRKDRGGGEQFF,TGTGCCAGCAGGAAAGACAGGGGAGGCGGTGAGCAGTTCTTC
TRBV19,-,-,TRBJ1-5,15,CASRDGGAGNQPQHF,TGTGCCAGTAGGGACGGGGGGGCTGGCAATCAGCCCCAGCATTTT
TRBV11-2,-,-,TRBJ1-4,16,CASSFTTGPGNEKLFF,TGTGCCAGCAGCTTTACGACAGGCCCTGGTAATGAAAAACTGTTTTTT
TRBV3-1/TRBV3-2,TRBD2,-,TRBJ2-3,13,CASSGAGGNTQYF,TGTGCCAGCAGCGGAGCGGGGGGAAATACGCAGTATTTT
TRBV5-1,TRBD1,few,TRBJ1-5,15,CASSLSGGQVQPQHF,TGCGCCAGCAGCTTGTCAGGGGGCCAGGTTCAGCCCCAGCATTTT
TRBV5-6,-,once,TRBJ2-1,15,CASSLGTLGYNEQFF,TGTGCCAGCAGCTTGGGGACACTCGGCTACAATGAGCAGTTCTTC
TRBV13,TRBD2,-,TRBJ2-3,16,CASSPELAGPTDTQYF,TGTGCCAGCAGCCCAGAACTAGCGGGGCCCACAGATACGCAGTATTTT
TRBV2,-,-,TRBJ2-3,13,CASSEQVTDTQYF,TGTGCCAGCAGTGAACAGGTCACAGATACGCAGTATTTT
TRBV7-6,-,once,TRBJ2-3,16,CASSLGAIRGTDTQYF,TGTGCCAGCAGCTTAGGCGCTATCAGGGGCACAGATACGCAGTATTTT
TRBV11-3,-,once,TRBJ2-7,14,CASSLPGGTYEQYF,TGTGCCAGCAGCTTACCCGGGGGAACCTACGAGCAGTACTTC
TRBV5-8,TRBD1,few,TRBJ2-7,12,CAGQGDSYEQYF,TGTGCCGGTCAGGGGGATTCCTACGAGCAGTACTTC
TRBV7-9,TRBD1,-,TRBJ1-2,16,CASSLVTDRGNYGYTF,TGTGCCAGCAGCTTAGTTACAGACAGGGGAAACTATGGCTACACCTTC
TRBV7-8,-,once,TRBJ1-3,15,CASSLLGTSGNTIYF,TGTGCCAGCAGCTTACTTGGGACTTCTGGAAACACCATATATTTT
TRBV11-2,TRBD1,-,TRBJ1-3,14,CASSLDRAGNTIYF,TGTGCCAGCAGCCTCGACAGGGCAGGAAACACCATATATTTT
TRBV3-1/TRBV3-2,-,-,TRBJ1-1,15,CASSPQSGLNTEAFF,TGTGCCAGCAGCCCTCAGTCAGGCTTGAACACTGAAGCTTTCTTT
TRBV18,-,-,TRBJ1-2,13,CASSPRQGDGYTF,TGTGCCAGCTCACCAAGGCAAGGAGATGGCTACACCTTC
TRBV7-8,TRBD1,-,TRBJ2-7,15,CASSLGTGSTYEQYF,TGTGCCAGCAGCTTAGGGACAGGGAGTACGTACGAGCAGTACTTC
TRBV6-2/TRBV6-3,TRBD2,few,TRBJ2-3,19,CASSVYYREERGGTDTQYF,TGTGCCAGCAGCGTATACTATCGGGAGGAGCGGGGGGGCACAGATACGCAGTATTTT
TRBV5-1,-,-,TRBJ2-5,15,CASRKGDEEGGTQYF,TGCGCCAGCCGAAAGGGGGACGAGGAAGGGGGGACCCAGTACTTC
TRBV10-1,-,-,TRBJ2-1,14,CASSEGPTGDEQFF,TGCGCCAGCAGTGAAGGGCCGACAGGCGATGAGCAGTTCTTC
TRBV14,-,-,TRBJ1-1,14,CASSPQTGLGEAFF,TGTGCCAGCAGCCCCCAAACAGGGTTGGGTGAAGCTTTCTTT
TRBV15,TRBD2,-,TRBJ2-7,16,CATSREMGPGGYEQYF,TGTGCCACCAGCAGAGAAATGGGTCCGGGGGGCTACGAGCAGTACTTC
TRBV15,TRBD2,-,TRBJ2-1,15,CATSRRTSGGNEQFF,TGTGCCACCAGCAGAAGGACTAGCGGGGGCAATGAGCAGTTCTTC
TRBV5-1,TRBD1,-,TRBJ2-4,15,CASSTPGGAGNIQYF,TGCGCCAGCAGCACCCCAGGGGGCGCAGGGAACATTCAGTACTTC
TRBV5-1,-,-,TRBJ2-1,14,CASSLGSGSDEQFF,TGCGCCAGCAGCTTGGGTTCCGGGTCGGATGAGCAGTTCTTC